The clone carrying this TCR beta chain was recorded only once. The V gene end was trimmed by 11 bases and the J gene end by 9 bases; junction bases not matched to a gene: 9. The CDR3 is 14 residues long. The germline gives CDR1 SNHLY, CDR2 FYNNEI. The data stem from a study of blood T cell repertoires in COVID-19. Using immunoSEQ multiplex PCR, the repertoire was profiled, and TCRdb retains in-frame clones only, with some absent. In the table there are 250,000 or so clones, 75% to 90% of which are singletons. The sequence derives from a woman in her thirties or forties who had been exposed to COVID-19. The sequenced sample was PBMCs or T cells enriched from blood (not recorded which). The gene calls are TRBV2 and TRBJ2-1; 14 bases match TRBD2. The CDR3: CAASGLAGVVEQFF. The CDR3 bases are TGTGCCGCATCGGGACTAGCGGGAGTAGTTGAGCAGTTCTTC. Together with reference TRBV2 and TRBJ2-1, the CDR3 gives the full variable domain: EPEVTQTPSHQVTQMGQEVILRCVPISNHLYFYWYRQILGQKVEFLVSFYNNEISEKSEIFDDQFSVERPDGSNFTLKIRSTKLEDSAMYFCAASGLAGVVEQFFGPGTRLTVL.